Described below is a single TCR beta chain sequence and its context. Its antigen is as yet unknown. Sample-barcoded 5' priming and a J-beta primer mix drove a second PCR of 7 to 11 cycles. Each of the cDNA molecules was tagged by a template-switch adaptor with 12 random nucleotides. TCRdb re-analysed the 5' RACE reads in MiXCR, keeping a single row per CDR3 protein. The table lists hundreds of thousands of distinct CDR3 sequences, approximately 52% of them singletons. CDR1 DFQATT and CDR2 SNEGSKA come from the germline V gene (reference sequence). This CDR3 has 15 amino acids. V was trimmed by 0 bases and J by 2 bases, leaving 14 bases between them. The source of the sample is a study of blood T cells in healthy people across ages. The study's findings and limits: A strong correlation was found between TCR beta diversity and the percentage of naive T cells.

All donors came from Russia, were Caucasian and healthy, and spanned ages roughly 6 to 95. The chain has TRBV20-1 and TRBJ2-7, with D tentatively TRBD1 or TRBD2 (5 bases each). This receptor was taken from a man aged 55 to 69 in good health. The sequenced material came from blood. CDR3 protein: CSARDLGRGPYEQYF. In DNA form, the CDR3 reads TGCAGTGCTAGAGATCTGGGACGTGGGCCCTACGAGCAGTACTTC.